Described below is a single TCR beta chain sequence and its context. Trimming shortened V by 2 bases and J by 5 bases, and 9 bases separated the two germline ends. Germline V CDR1 and CDR2: MNHEY, SVGAGI. This CDR3 spans 13 amino acids. The data originate from a study of technical replicates of blood from several donors. Clones were sequenced by immunoSEQ multiplex PCR, and TCRdb holds only the in-frame ones, with some missing. The sample lists under 85,000 clones, around 93% occurring once. The sample consisted of T cells isolated from PBMCs. The sequence was obtained from a human donor in good health. J is TRBJ1-2 and V is TRBV6-5; D gene unclear. CDR3 coding DNA: TGTGCCAGCAGTTACAGGCAGACTTATGGCTACACCTTC. Protein: CASSYRQTYGYTF.